These 6 T cell receptor beta chains were sequenced from one sample in a study of blood T cell repertoires in COVID-19. Only in-frame clones appear in the TCRdb table, and some are missing; sequencing was by immunoSEQ multiplex PCR. This table holds fewer than 250,000 clones, 83% found once. Sequenced sample: PBMCs or T cells enriched from blood (not recorded which). The receptor set was obtained from a woman aged 40 to 50 who had been exposed to COVID-19.

The V call is TRBV5-1, the J call TRBJ1-1, with unresolved D. The CDR3 runs to 14 residues. V dropped 1 base and J dropped 3 bases, with 10 bases sitting between them. The germline CDR1 and CDR2 sequences are SGHRS and YFSETQ. CDR3 DNA sequence: TGCGCCAGCAGCTTGTATCCAGTGGACACTGAAGCTTTCTTT. Residues: CASSLYPVDTEAFF.

The V call is TRBV5-5, the J call TRBJ2-5; a possible D gene is TRBD2 (6 bases). There are 15 residues in the CDR3. The germline V gene encodes CDR1 SGHKS and CDR2 YYEKEE (reference sequence). V shed 4 bases and J shed 5 bases, with 18 bases lying between them. The CDR3 is CASSPTSPAGETQYF. The CDR3 DNA follows: TGTGCCAGCAGCCCTACTAGCCCGGCCGGGGAGACCCAGTACTTC.

The rearrangement uses TRBV30 and TRBJ1-2; 10 bases fit TRBD1. The germline V gene encodes CDR1 GTSNPN and CDR2 SVGIG (reference sequence). V was pared by 4 bases and J by 7 bases, with 12 bases of the junction left unmatched. The CDR3 is made up of 15 amino acids. The DNA for the CDR3 is TGTGCCTGGACCGAGGGCGGGACAGGGGTGGTTGGCTACACCTTC. This gives the protein CAWTEGGTGVVGYTF.

This chain uses TRBV28 with TRBJ1-6; 7 bases fit TRBD1. The CDR3 runs 15 residues. Germline V gene sequence: CDR1 MDHEN, CDR2 SYDVKM. V shed 5 bases, J shed 3 bases, and the junction held 4 bases outside the gene matches. The CDR3 DNA is TGTGCCAGCAGTCTCGGACAGGTCTATAATTCACCCCTCCACTTT. This translates into CASSLGQVYNSPLHF.

The J gene is TRBJ2-2, the V gene TRBV5-1, with D possibly being TRBD2 (5 bases). The CDR3 is made up of 14 amino acids. The V gene's germline CDR1 is SGHRS and CDR2 YFSETQ. V shed 1 base and J shed 7 bases, with 11 bases lying between them. CDR3 sequence (DNA): TGCGCCAGCAGCTTGTCAGGCGGGTACGGGGAGCTGTTTTTT. Protein sequence: CASSLSGGYGELFF.

The V and J genes are TRBV18 and TRBJ1-2; D unclear. Germline V gives CDR1 KGHSH, CDR2 LQKENI. Trimming removed 3 bases at V and 4 bases at J, with 15 bases between. There are 15 residues in the CDR3. Here the CDR3 DNA reads TGTGCCAGCTCACCCGGTGGCTCCGACTCCTATGGCTACACCTTC. Encoded protein: CASSPGGSDSYGYTF.